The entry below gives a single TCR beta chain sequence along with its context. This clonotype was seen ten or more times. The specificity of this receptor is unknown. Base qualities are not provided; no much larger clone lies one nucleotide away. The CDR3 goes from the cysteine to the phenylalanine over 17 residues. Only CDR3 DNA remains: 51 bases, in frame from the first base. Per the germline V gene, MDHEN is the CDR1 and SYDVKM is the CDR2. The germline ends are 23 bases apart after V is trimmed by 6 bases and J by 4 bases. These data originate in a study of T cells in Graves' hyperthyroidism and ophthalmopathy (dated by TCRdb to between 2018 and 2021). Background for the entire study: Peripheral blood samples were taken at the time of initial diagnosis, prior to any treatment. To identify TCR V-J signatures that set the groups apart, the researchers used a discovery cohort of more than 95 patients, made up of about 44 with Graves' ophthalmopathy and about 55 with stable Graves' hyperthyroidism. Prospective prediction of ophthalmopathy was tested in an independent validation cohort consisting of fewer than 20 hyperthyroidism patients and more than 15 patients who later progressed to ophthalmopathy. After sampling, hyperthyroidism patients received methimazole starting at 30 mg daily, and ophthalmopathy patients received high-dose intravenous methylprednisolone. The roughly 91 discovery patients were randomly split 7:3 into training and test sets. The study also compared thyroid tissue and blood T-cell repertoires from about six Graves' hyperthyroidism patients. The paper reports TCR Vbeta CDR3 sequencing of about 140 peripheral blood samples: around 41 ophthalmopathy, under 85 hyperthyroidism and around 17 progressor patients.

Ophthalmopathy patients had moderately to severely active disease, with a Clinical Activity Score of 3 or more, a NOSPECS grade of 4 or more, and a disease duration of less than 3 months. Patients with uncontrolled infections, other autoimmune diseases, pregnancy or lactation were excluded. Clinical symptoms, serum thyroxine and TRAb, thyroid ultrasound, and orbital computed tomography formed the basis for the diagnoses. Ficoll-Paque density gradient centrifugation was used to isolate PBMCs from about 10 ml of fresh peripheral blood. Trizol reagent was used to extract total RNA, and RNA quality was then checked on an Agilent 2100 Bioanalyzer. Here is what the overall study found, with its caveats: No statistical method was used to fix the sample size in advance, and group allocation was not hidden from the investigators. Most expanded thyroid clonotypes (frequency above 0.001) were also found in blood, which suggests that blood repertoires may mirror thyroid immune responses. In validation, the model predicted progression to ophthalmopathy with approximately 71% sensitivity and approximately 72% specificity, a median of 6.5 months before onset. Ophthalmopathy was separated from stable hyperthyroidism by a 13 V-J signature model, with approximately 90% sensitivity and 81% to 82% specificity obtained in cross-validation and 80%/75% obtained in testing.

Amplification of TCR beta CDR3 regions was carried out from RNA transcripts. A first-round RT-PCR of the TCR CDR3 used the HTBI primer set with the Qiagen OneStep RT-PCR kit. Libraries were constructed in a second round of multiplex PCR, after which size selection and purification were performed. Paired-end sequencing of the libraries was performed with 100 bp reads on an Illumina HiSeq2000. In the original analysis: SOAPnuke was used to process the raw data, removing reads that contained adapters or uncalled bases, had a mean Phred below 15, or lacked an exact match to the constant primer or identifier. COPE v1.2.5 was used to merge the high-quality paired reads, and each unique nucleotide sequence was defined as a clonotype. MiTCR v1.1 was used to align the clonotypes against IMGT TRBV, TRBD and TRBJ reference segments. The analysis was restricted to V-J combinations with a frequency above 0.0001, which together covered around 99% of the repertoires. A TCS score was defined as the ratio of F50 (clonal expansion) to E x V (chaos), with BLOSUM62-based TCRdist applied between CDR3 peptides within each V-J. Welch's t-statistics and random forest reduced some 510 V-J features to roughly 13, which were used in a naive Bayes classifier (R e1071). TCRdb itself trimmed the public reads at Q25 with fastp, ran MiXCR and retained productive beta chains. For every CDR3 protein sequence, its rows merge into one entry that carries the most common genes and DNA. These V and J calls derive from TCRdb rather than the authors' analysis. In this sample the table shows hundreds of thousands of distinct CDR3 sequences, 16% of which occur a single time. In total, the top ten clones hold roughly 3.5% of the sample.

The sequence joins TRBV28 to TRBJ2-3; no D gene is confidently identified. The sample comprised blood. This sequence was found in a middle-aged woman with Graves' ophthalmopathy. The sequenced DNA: TGTGCCAGCAGACCCCGGACCTTCTTAAAGGGCGCAGATACGCAGTATTTT. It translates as CASRPRTFLKGADTQYF.